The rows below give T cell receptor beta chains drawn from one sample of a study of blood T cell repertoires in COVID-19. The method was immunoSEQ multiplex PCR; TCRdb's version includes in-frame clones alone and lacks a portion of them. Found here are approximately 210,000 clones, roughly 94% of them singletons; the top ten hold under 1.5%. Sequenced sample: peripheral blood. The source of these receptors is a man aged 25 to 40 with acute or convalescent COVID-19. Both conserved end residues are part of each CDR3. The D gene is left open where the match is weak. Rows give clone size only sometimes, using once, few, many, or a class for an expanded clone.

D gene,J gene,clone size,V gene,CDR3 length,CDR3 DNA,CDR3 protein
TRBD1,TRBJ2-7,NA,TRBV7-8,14,TGTGCCAGCAGCTTCGGAGGACAGGGCTACGAGCAGTACTTC,CASSFGGQGYEQYF
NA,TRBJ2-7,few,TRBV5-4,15,TGTGCCAGCAGCTTTAAAAGTCGGGGTCCCTACGAGCAGTACTTC,CASSFKSRGPYEQYF
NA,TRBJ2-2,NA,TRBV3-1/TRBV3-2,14,TGTGCCAGCAGCCAAGCAACGAACACCGGGGAGCTGTTTTTT,CASSQATNTGELFF
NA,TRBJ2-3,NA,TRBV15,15,TGTGCCACCAGCAGAGCTCAGGATCCCACAGATACGCAGTATTTT,CATSRAQDPTDTQYF
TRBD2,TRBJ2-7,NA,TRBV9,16,TGTGCCAGCAGCGTCTCCGAGACTAGCGGGTACTACGAGCAGTACTTC,CASSVSETSGYYEQYF
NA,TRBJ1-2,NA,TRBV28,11,TGTGCCAGCAGTTTATTGACAGTCTACACCTTC,CASSLLTVYTF
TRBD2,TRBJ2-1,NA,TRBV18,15,TGTGCCAGCACGAGGACTAGCGCCTCCTACAATGAGCAGTTCTTC,CASTRTSASYNEQFF
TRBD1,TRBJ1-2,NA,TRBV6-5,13,TGTGCCACGGACCCGGGACAGGGCTATGGCTACACCTTC,CATDPGQGYGYTF
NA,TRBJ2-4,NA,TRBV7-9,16,TGTGCCAGCAGCTTAATCAGGGGAAGGGCACAAAACATTCAGTACTTC,CASSLIRGRAQNIQYF
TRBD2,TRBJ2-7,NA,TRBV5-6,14,TGTGCCAGCAGCTCGGGACTAGCCCCCTACGAGCAGTACTTC,CASSSGLAPYEQYF
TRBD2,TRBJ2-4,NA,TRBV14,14,TGTGCCAGCAGTCGGGGGGTAGCCAAAAACATTCAGTACTTC,CASSRGVAKNIQYF
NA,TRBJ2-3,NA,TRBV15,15,TGTGCCACCAGCAGAGATGCTAGAATCTCAGATACGCAGTATTTT,CATSRDARISDTQYF
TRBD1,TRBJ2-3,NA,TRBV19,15,TGTGCCAGTTCTACAGGGGGACGGAGCACAGATACGCAGTATTTT,CASSTGGRSTDTQYF
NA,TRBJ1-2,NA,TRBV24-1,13,TGTGCCACCAGTGCCACAGCTAACTATGGCTACACCTTC,CATSATANYGYTF
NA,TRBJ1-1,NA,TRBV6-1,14,TGTGCCAGCAGTGAAGCTGAAAGCAGGGGCGGAGCTTTCTTT,CASSEAESRGGAFF
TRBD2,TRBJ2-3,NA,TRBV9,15,TGTGCCAGCAGCGTAGCTAGCGGGGGGCCTTATACGCAGTATTTT,CASSVASGGPYTQYF
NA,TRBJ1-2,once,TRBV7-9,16,TGTGCCAGCAGAGGCAGGACCTCAGGGCCAGAAAATGGCTACACCTTC,CASRGRTSGPENGYTF
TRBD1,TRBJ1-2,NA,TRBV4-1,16,TGCGCCAGCAGCCAAAGTTGGCAGGGGGGTAACTATGGCTACACCTTC,CASSQSWQGGNYGYTF
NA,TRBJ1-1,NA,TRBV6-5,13,TGTGCCAGCGGCGGACAGTCCAACACTGAAGCTTTCTTT,CASGGQSNTEAFF
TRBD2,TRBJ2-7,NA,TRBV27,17,TGTGCCAGCAGTTTCCCCGGACTAGCGGATAGCTCCTACGAGCAGTACTTC,CASSFPGLADSSYEQYF
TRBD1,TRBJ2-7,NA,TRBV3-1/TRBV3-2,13,TGTGCCAGCAGCCCGACAGGGGCTCTCGAGCAGTACTTC,CASSPTGALEQYF
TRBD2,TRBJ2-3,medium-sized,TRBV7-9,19,TGTGCCAGCAGCCCCGTTAACCCTACTAGCGGGGGGAGCACAGATACGCAGTATTTT,CASSPVNPTSGGSTDTQYF
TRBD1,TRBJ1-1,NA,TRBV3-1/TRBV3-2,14,TGTGCCAGCAGCCCCTCCGGACAGGACAGGGTGGCTTTCTTT,CASSPSGQDRVAFF
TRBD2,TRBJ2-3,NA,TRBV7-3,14,TGTGCCAGCAGCATTAGCGGGGGGACAGATACGCAGTATTTT,CASSISGGTDTQYF
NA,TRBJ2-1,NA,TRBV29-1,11,TGCAGCGTTGGTCACAACAATGAGCAGTTCTTC,CSVGHNNEQFF
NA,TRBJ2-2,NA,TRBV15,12,TGTGCCACCAGCAGGGCCACCGGGGAGCTGTTTTTT,CATSRATGELFF
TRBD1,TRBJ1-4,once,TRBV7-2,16,TGTGCCAGCAGCCTCGGACAGGGGGCTTTCTCTGAAAAACTGTTTTTT,CASSLGQGAFSEKLFF
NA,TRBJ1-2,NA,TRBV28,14,TGTGCCAGCAGTCCCCCAGGGGTTGCCTATGGCTACACCTTC,CASSPPGVAYGYTF
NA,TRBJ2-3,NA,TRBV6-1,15,TGTGCCAGCAGTGAAGCGGGGACGGCGGGGGATACGCAGTATTTT,CASSEAGTAGDTQYF
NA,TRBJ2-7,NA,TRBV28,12,TGTGCCAGCAGTTTATTCGGGGACGAGCAGTACTTC,CASSLFGDEQYF
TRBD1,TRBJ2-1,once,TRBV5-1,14,TGCGCCAGCAGCTATGGGACAGGGGGCAATGAGCAGTTCTTC,CASSYGTGGNEQFF
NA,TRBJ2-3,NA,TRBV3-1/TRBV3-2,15,TGTGCCAGCAGCCAAGGCGCATCGGGTCCAGATACGCAGTATTTT,CASSQGASGPDTQYF
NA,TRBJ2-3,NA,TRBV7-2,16,TGTGCCAGCAGCTTAGCAATGGGGAGCAGGACAGATACGCAGTATTTT,CASSLAMGSRTDTQYF
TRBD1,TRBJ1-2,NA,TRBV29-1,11,TGCAGCGCTAGGACAGGGGACGGCTACACCTTC,CSARTGDGYTF
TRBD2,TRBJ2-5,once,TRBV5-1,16,TGCGCCAGCAGCCAAGGACTAGCGAACCACCAAGAGACCCAGTACTTC,CASSQGLANHQETQYF
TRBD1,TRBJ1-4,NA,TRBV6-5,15,TGTGCCAGCAGAAGGGACAGCCGTTCGAATGAAAAACTGTTTTTT,CASRRDSRSNEKLFF
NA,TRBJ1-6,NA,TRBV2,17,TGTGCCACCCTGCCGGACAACTTTAGCTCCTATAATTCACCCCTCCACTTT,CATLPDNFSSYNSPLHF
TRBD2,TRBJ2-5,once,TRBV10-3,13,TGTGCCATCTCGACTAGCGGGATGGAGACCCAGTACTTC,CAISTSGMETQYF
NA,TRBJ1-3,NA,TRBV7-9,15,TGTGCCAGCAGCTTTCTCAGCGTCTCTGGAAACACCATATATTTT,CASSFLSVSGNTIYF
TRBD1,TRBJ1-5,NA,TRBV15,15,TGTGCCACCAGCGATCCCGGGACAGGGGATCAGCCCCAGCATTTT,CATSDPGTGDQPQHF
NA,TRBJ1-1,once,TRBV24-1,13,TGTGCCACCAGTGAACACGAACAGGGTGAAGCTTTCTTT,CATSEHEQGEAFF
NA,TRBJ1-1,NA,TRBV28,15,TGTGCCAGCAGTGAGTCCCGGGGTATGAACACTGAAGCTTTCTTT,CASSESRGMNTEAFF
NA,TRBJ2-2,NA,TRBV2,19,TGTGCCAGCACGATCTGGGCCTGGCGGGATACGTTCGACACCGGGGAGCTGTTTTTT,CASTIWAWRDTFDTGELFF
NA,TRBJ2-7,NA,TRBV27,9,TGTGCCAGCCAACTAGAGCAGTACTTC,CASQLEQYF
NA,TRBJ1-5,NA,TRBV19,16,TGTGCCAGTAGTAAGCTAATGACAGCGAGCAATCAGCCCCAGCATTTT,CASSKLMTASNQPQHF
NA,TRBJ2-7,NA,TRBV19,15,TGTGCCAGTAGTTTGCCGGGATTTGGAGAGTACGAGCAGTACTTC,CASSLPGFGEYEQYF
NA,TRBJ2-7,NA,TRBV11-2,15,TGTGCCAGCAGCCCCTGGACGACTAGCTCCTACGAGCAGTACTTC,CASSPWTTSSYEQYF
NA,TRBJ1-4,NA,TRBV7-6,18,TGTGCCAGCAGCCACCCTCAGAGTGGAGACAGTCCTAATGAAAAACTGTTTTTT,CASSHPQSGDSPNEKLFF
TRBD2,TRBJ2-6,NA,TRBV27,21,TGTGCCAGCAGTTTAACTGGCTTCGGGAGGGCCATCCGCTCTGGGGCCAACGTCCTGACTTTC,CASSLTGFGRAIRSGANVLTF
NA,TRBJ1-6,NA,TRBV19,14,TGTGCCAGTAATGGGCGGACGGGGAATTCACCCCTCCACTTT,CASNGRTGNSPLHF
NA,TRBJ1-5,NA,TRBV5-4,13,TGTGCCAGCAGCTTGGGGAGTGAGCAGCCCCAGCATTTT,CASSLGSEQPQHF
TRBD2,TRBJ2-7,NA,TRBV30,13,TGTGCCTGGAGTAGCGGGACTACTACGTCGCAGTACTTC,CAWSSGTTTSQYF
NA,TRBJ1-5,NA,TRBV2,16,TGTGCCAGCAGTGACGGGGGAGGCAGAGGCAATCAGCCCCAGCATTTT,CASSDGGGRGNQPQHF
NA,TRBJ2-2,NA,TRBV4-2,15,TGTGCCAGCAGCCAAGAAGGGAGGGGGACCGGGGAGCTGTTTTTT,CASSQEGRGTGELFF